These T cell receptor beta chains were read from a single sample in a study of cytomegalovirus exposure and HLA in healthy donors. Method: immunoSEQ multiplex PCR; TCRdb's copy keeps in-frame clones and lacks some. Among 85,000 to 120,000 clones listed, 65% to 85% were seen once. Sequences were obtained from PBMCs. Receptor source: a male donor in good health and CMV-seropositive. The CDR3 runs from the conserved cysteine through the conserved F or W. Fields, in order: clone size, J gene, D gene, V gene, CDR3 DNA, CDR3 protein. The D gene is left open where the match is weak. Clone size is shown for a subset of rows, as once, few, many or a class of expanded clone.

clone_size: -
j_call: TRBJ2-2
d_call: -
v_call: TRBV27
cdr3_nt: TGTGCCAGCAGTTTTCCCGCCGGGGAGCTGTTTTTT
cdr3_aa: CASSFPAGELFF

clone_size: once
j_call: TRBJ1-5
d_call: -
v_call: TRBV2
cdr3_nt: TGTGCCAGCAGGGAGGGTGATCAGCCCCAGCATTTT
cdr3_aa: CASREGDQPQHF

clone_size: -
j_call: TRBJ1-6
d_call: -
v_call: TRBV4-1
cdr3_nt: TGCGCCAGCAGCCCTGTGCGGGGTTCACCCCTCCACTTT
cdr3_aa: CASSPVRGSPLHF

clone_size: -
j_call: TRBJ1-2
d_call: TRBD1
v_call: TRBV7-9
cdr3_nt: TGTGCCAGCAGCCAAAATAGGGCAGGGGGCTATGGCTACACCTTC
cdr3_aa: CASSQNRAGGYGYTF

clone_size: -
j_call: TRBJ2-7
d_call: -
v_call: TRBV28
cdr3_nt: TGTGCCAGCAGTCCGCCTGACAGTTTGTTCTACGAGCAGTACTTC
cdr3_aa: CASSPPDSLFYEQYF

clone_size: -
j_call: TRBJ1-3
d_call: -
v_call: TRBV30
cdr3_nt: TGTGCCTGGAGTGTGGGCAGGGCTGGAAACACCATATATTTT
cdr3_aa: CAWSVGRAGNTIYF

clone_size: -
j_call: TRBJ2-3
d_call: -
v_call: TRBV4-3
cdr3_nt: TGCGCCAGCAGCCCCGGGGGTCCACGCACAGATACGCAGTATTTT
cdr3_aa: CASSPGGPRTDTQYF

clone_size: -
j_call: TRBJ2-7
d_call: -
v_call: TRBV10-3
cdr3_nt: TGTGCCATCAGTGTGATAGAGGTCGAGGGATACGAGCAGTACTTC
cdr3_aa: CAISVIEVEGYEQYF

clone_size: -
j_call: TRBJ2-5
d_call: TRBD2
v_call: TRBV7-9
cdr3_nt: TGTGCCAGCAGCCTAACGGGGGGGTCCCAAGAGACCCAGTACTTC
cdr3_aa: CASSLTGGSQETQYF

clone_size: -
j_call: TRBJ2-1
d_call: -
v_call: TRBV30
cdr3_nt: TGTGCCTTATTAATCTACAGTCCGGCCTGGGTTTCCAATGAGCAGTTCTTC
cdr3_aa: CALLIYSPAWVSNEQFF

clone_size: -
j_call: TRBJ2-2
d_call: TRBD1
v_call: TRBV15
cdr3_nt: TGTGCCACCAGCGCTTCAAGGGGGCCGAGGAACACCGGGGAGCTGTTTTTT
cdr3_aa: CATSASRGPRNTGELFF

clone_size: -
j_call: TRBJ1-1
d_call: -
v_call: TRBV7-2
cdr3_nt: TGTGCCAGTGCGGGCGGTACTGAAGCTTTCTTT
cdr3_aa: CASAGGTEAFF

clone_size: once
j_call: TRBJ2-7
d_call: -
v_call: TRBV2
cdr3_nt: TGTGCCAGCAGGAAAGGGTGGTCCGCAGGGGAGAGGTCCTACGAGCAGTACTTC
cdr3_aa: CASRKGWSAGERSYEQYF

clone_size: -
j_call: TRBJ2-1
d_call: TRBD2
v_call: TRBV7-3
cdr3_nt: TGTGCCAGCAGCTTAACGGGCACTAGCGGGAGGAGGGCTGAGCAGTTCTTC
cdr3_aa: CASSLTGTSGRRAEQFF

clone_size: few
j_call: TRBJ2-7
d_call: -
v_call: TRBV2
cdr3_nt: TGTGCCAGCAGGGGTCAGGGTTTTTACGAGCAGTACTTC
cdr3_aa: CASRGQGFYEQYF

clone_size: -
j_call: TRBJ2-3
d_call: -
v_call: TRBV10-2
cdr3_nt: TGCGCCAGCAACCATCAGGCGAATACGCAGTATTTT
cdr3_aa: CASNHQANTQYF

clone_size: -
j_call: TRBJ1-1
d_call: -
v_call: TRBV28
cdr3_nt: TGTGCCGTCCTGAGGGCTGAAGCTTTCTTT
cdr3_aa: CAVLRAEAFF

clone_size: -
j_call: TRBJ2-1
d_call: -
v_call: TRBV5-1
cdr3_nt: TGCGCCAGCAGCTTAGACGTCCGGAGCTCCTACAATGAGCAGTTCTTC
cdr3_aa: CASSLDVRSSYNEQFF

clone_size: once
j_call: TRBJ2-2
d_call: -
v_call: TRBV16
cdr3_nt: TGTGCCAGCAGCCAATCCCCGGGGGAGGAGGAGCTGTTTTTT
cdr3_aa: CASSQSPGEEELFF

clone_size: -
j_call: TRBJ2-7
d_call: TRBD1
v_call: TRBV10-3
cdr3_nt: TGTGCCATCAGCAGTACAGGGGCATTCGCCGAGCAGTACTTC
cdr3_aa: CAISSTGAFAEQYF

clone_size: -
j_call: TRBJ2-1
d_call: -
v_call: TRBV4-2
cdr3_nt: TGTGCCAGCAGCCAAGTCAGGCAGGGTGAGCAGTTCTTC
cdr3_aa: CASSQVRQGEQFF

clone_size: -
j_call: TRBJ2-2
d_call: -
v_call: TRBV2
cdr3_nt: TGTGCCAGCAGGACACGCACCGGGGAGCTGTTTTTT
cdr3_aa: CASRTRTGELFF

clone_size: few
j_call: TRBJ2-1
d_call: -
v_call: TRBV15
cdr3_nt: TGTGCCACCAGCAGAGGCAGGGGTAGCTCCTACAATGAGCAGTTCTTC
cdr3_aa: CATSRGRGSSYNEQFF

clone_size: -
j_call: TRBJ2-7
d_call: TRBD2
v_call: TRBV4-1
cdr3_nt: TGCGCCAGCAGCCAAGTGAGCGGGAGCGCCTACGAGCAGTACTTC
cdr3_aa: CASSQVSGSAYEQYF

clone_size: -
j_call: TRBJ1-4
d_call: -
v_call: TRBV25-1
cdr3_nt: TGTGCCAGCAATAGTCTTGAAAAACTGTTTTTT
cdr3_aa: CASNSLEKLFF

clone_size: -
j_call: TRBJ2-3
d_call: TRBD2
v_call: TRBV5-4
cdr3_nt: TGTGCCAGCAGCTTAGGCCGGGACTACCTCACAGATACGCAGTATTTT
cdr3_aa: CASSLGRDYLTDTQYF

clone_size: -
j_call: TRBJ2-6
d_call: TRBD1
v_call: TRBV9
cdr3_nt: TGTGCCAGCAGCCGCGGGACAGGCTTCTCTGGGGCCAACGTCCTGACTTTC
cdr3_aa: CASSRGTGFSGANVLTF

clone_size: few
j_call: TRBJ2-1
d_call: -
v_call: TRBV2
cdr3_nt: TGTGCCAGCAGTGACAGGGCTTCCTACAATGAGCAGTTCTTC
cdr3_aa: CASSDRASYNEQFF

clone_size: -
j_call: TRBJ2-1
d_call: TRBD1
v_call: TRBV9
cdr3_nt: TGTGCCAGCAGCGTAGTTTCCGGACAGGGAGGAAACTCCTACAATGAGCAGTTCTTC
cdr3_aa: CASSVVSGQGGNSYNEQFF

clone_size: many
j_call: TRBJ2-3
d_call: TRBD2
v_call: TRBV4-1
cdr3_nt: TGCGCCAGCAGCCAAGATCGACTAGCGGGGGGGCCGAGAAGCACAGATACGCAGTATTTT
cdr3_aa: CASSQDRLAGGPRSTDTQYF

clone_size: -
j_call: TRBJ1-2
d_call: -
v_call: TRBV18
cdr3_nt: TGTGCCAGCTCACCACGTTCAGACTCTAATGGCTACACCTTC
cdr3_aa: CASSPRSDSNGYTF

clone_size: -
j_call: TRBJ1-4
d_call: TRBD1
v_call: TRBV27
cdr3_nt: TGTGCCAGCAGTTCCCGACAGGGTGCAACTAATGAAAAACTGTTTTTT
cdr3_aa: CASSSRQGATNEKLFF

clone_size: -
j_call: TRBJ2-1
d_call: TRBD2
v_call: TRBV27
cdr3_nt: TGTGCCAGCAGTTCCGATAGCGGGAGGGCCTCTTACAATGAGCAGTTCTTC
cdr3_aa: CASSSDSGRASYNEQFF

clone_size: once
j_call: TRBJ2-5
d_call: TRBD2
v_call: TRBV28
cdr3_nt: TGTGCCAGCAGTTTATCGGGGGGTAGAGAGACCCAGTACTTC
cdr3_aa: CASSLSGGRETQYF

clone_size: -
j_call: TRBJ1-2
d_call: -
v_call: TRBV4-3
cdr3_nt: TGCGCCAGCAGCCAGAAGATGCAAGGGGGCTATGGCTACACCTTC
cdr3_aa: CASSQKMQGGYGYTF

clone_size: few
j_call: TRBJ2-7
d_call: TRBD2
v_call: TRBV6-5
cdr3_nt: TGTGCCAGCAGTCGTAGCGGGGGCCGGGCCTACGAGCAGTACTTC
cdr3_aa: CASSRSGGRAYEQYF

clone_size: few
j_call: TRBJ2-7
d_call: -
v_call: TRBV25-1
cdr3_nt: TGTGCCAGCGTTAGACCTGGGCCAGCCTACGAGCAGTACTTC
cdr3_aa: CASVRPGPAYEQYF

clone_size: -
j_call: TRBJ1-4
d_call: -
v_call: TRBV29-1
cdr3_nt: TGCAGCGTGATCAGTGCAACTAATGAAAAACTGTTTTTT
cdr3_aa: CSVISATNEKLFF

clone_size: -
j_call: TRBJ2-1
d_call: TRBD2
v_call: TRBV6-6
cdr3_nt: TGTGCCAGCAGTTACGGGACTAGCGGGAGCTATGAGCAGTTCTTC
cdr3_aa: CASSYGTSGSYEQFF

clone_size: -
j_call: TRBJ1-4
d_call: -
v_call: TRBV29-1
cdr3_nt: TGCAGCGTTGAAGGGCAGGAGGGAAACGAAAAACTGTTTTTT
cdr3_aa: CSVEGQEGNEKLFF

clone_size: -
j_call: TRBJ2-2
d_call: TRBD2
v_call: TRBV7-2
cdr3_nt: TGTGCCAGCAGCTTGGAAGCGGGACGGGTGATCACCGGGGAGCTGTTTTTT
cdr3_aa: CASSLEAGRVITGELFF

clone_size: -
j_call: TRBJ1-2
d_call: -
v_call: TRBV28
cdr3_nt: TGTGCCAGCAGTGGGGCGACAGGATCTAACTATGGCTACACCTTC
cdr3_aa: CASSGATGSNYGYTF

clone_size: -
j_call: TRBJ2-1
d_call: -
v_call: TRBV2
cdr3_nt: TGTGCCAGCAGTGGGAGGGGTTCCCAACCCTTCTACAATGAGCAGTTCTTC
cdr3_aa: CASSGRGSQPFYNEQFF

clone_size: -
j_call: TRBJ1-5
d_call: -
v_call: TRBV28
cdr3_nt: TGTGCCAGCCAGGGGCTCAATCAGCCCCAGCATTTT
cdr3_aa: CASQGLNQPQHF

clone_size: -
j_call: TRBJ2-1
d_call: TRBD2
v_call: TRBV5-1
cdr3_nt: TGCGCCAGCAGTGTAGCGGGGGACTCCTACAATGAGCAGTTCTTC
cdr3_aa: CASSVAGDSYNEQFF

clone_size: -
j_call: TRBJ1-1
d_call: -
v_call: TRBV12-5
cdr3_nt: TGTGCTAGTGGTTTGAACTCGCGTCGTACGCTAGGAGCTTTCTTT
cdr3_aa: CASGLNSRRTLGAFF

clone_size: -
j_call: TRBJ2-1
d_call: -
v_call: TRBV10-2
cdr3_nt: TGCGCCAGCAGCCCCTTATCCAGCTCCTACAATGAGCAGTTCTTC
cdr3_aa: CASSPLSSSYNEQFF

clone_size: -
j_call: TRBJ2-1
d_call: -
v_call: TRBV7-3
cdr3_nt: TGTGCCAGCAGCTTAATCCCCATTGGCGGGGGCGGGGAGCAGTTCTTC
cdr3_aa: CASSLIPIGGGGEQFF

clone_size: -
j_call: TRBJ2-7
d_call: TRBD2
v_call: TRBV27
cdr3_nt: TGTGCCAGCAGTTCCCCCCTACTAGCGGGAGGGCCCTACGAGCAGTACTTC
cdr3_aa: CASSSPLLAGGPYEQYF

clone_size: -
j_call: TRBJ2-3
d_call: -
v_call: TRBV6-5
cdr3_nt: TGTGCCAGCAGTTACATGCCGCAGGGTGCAGATACGCAGTATTTT
cdr3_aa: CASSYMPQGADTQYF

clone_size: few
j_call: TRBJ1-5
d_call: TRBD1
v_call: TRBV19
cdr3_nt: TGTGCCAGTGAGGACAGGGGCAGCAATCAGCCCCAGCATTTT
cdr3_aa: CASEDRGSNQPQHF

clone_size: -
j_call: TRBJ2-7
d_call: TRBD1
v_call: TRBV6-5
cdr3_nt: TGTGCCAGCAGTTACTCCCGCCAGGGGGTTGCCTACGAGCAGTACTTC
cdr3_aa: CASSYSRQGVAYEQYF

clone_size: -
j_call: TRBJ1-2
d_call: -
v_call: TRBV6-5
cdr3_nt: TGTGCCAGCAGTTACTCGGCGGGACGAAATAACTATGGCTACACCTTC
cdr3_aa: CASSYSAGRNNYGYTF

clone_size: -
j_call: TRBJ1-2
d_call: -
v_call: TRBV9
cdr3_nt: TGTGCCAGCGACTCACGGACAAACGCTAACTATGGCTACACCTTC
cdr3_aa: CASDSRTNANYGYTF